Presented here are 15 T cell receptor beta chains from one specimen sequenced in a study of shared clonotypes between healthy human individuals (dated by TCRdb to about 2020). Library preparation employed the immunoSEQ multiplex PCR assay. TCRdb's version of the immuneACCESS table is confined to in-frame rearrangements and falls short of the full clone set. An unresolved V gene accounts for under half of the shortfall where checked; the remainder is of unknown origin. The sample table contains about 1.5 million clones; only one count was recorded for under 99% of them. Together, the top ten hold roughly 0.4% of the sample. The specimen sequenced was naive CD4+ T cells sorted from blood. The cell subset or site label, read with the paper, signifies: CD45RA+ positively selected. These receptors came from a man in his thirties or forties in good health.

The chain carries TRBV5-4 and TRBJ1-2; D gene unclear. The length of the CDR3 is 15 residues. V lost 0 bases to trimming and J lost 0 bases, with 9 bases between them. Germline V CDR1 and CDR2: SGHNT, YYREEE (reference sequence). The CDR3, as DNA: TGTGCCAGCAGCTTGGTAGGAGTACCTAACTATGGCTACACCTTC. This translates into CASSLVGVPNYGYTF.

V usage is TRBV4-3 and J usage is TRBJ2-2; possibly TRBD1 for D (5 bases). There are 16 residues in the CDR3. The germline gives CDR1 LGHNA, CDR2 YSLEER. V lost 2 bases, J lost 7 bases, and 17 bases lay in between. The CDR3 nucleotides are TGCGCCAGCAGCCAAACCCTGGATAGGCAGGGCGGGGAGCTGTTTTTT. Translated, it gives CASSQTLDRQGGELFF.

CDR3: CASSEIGAGEKLFF. The CDR3 DNA sequence: TGTGCCAGCAGTGAAATAGGGGCCGGGGAAAAACTGTTTTTT. The rearrangement links TRBV2 to TRBJ1-4; weak D call: TRBD1 (5 bases). V was shortened by 2 bases and J by 8 bases, with 12 bases between the two germline ends. The CDR3 is made up of 14 amino acids. Per germline, CDR1 SNHLY and CDR2 FYNNEI.

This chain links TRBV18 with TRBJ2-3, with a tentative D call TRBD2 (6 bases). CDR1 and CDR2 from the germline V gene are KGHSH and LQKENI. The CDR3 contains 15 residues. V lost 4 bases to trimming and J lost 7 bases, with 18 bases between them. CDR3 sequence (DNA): TGTGCCAGCTCACGGCAGGGAGGTTTGTCCAATACGCAGTATTTT. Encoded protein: CASSRQGGLSNTQYF.

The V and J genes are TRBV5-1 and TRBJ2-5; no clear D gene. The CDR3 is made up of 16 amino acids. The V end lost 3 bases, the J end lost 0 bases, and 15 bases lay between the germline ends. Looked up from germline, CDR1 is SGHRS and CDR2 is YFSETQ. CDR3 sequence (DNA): TGCGCCAGCAGCTCGGAACCTAATCGGTACCAAGAGACCCAGTACTTC. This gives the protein CASSSEPNRYQETQYF. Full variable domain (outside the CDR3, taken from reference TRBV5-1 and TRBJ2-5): KAGVTQTPRYLIKTRGQQVTLSCSPISGHRSVSWYQQTPGQGLQFLFEYFSETQRNKGNFPGRFSGRQFSNSRSEMNVSTLELGDSALYLCASSSEPNRYQETQYFGPGTRLLVL.

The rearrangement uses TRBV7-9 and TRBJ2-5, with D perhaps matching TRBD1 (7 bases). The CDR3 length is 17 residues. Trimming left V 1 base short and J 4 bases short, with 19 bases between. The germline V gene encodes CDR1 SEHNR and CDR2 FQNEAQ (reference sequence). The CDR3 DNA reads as TGTGCCAGCAGCTTAGGAGTATGGGCAGGGGGAGGAGAGACCCAGTACTTC. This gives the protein CASSLGVWAGGGETQYF.

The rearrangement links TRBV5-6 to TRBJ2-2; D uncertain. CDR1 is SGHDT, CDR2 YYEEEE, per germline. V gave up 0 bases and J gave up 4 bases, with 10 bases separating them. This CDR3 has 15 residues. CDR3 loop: CASSLVVITTGELFF. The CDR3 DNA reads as TGTGCCAGCAGCTTGGTGGTAATTACCACCGGGGAGCTGTTTTTT.

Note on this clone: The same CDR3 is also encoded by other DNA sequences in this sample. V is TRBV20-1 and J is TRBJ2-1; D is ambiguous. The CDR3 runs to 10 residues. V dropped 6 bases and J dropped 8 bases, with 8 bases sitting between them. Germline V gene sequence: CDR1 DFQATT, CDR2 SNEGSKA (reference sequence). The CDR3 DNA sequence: TGCAGTGCGCGCCGCGATGAGCAGTTCTTC. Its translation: CSARRDEQFF.

The DNA for the CDR3 is TGTGCCAGCAGTTATAACGGGGGGTCCTACAATGAGCAGTTCTTC. As protein: CASSYNGGSYNEQFF. The chain joins TRBV6-5 to TRBJ2-1; 7 bases line up with TRBD2. Germline assignment: CDR1 MNHEY and CDR2 SVGAGI. With V trimmed by 3 bases and J by 1 base, 3 bases remained unmatched. This CDR3 is 15 amino acids long.

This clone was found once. The CDR3 loop is CASSVYRGSSYEQYF. The CDR3 DNA follows: TGCGCCAGCAGCGTTTACAGGGGAAGCTCCTACGAGCAGTACTTC. This chain uses TRBV5-1 with TRBJ2-7, with TRBD1 matching 7 bases. This CDR3 has 15 residues. Germline loops: CDR1 SGHRS, CDR2 YFSETQ. After removal of 4 bases from V and 0 bases from J, the junction contained 7 bases not matched to a gene.

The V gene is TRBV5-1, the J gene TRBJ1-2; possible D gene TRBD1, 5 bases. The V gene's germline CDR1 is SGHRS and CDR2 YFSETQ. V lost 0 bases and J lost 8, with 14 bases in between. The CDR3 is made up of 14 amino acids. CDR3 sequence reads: CASSLAPSGYGYTF. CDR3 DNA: TGCGCCAGCAGCTTGGCCCCCTCAGGGTACGGCTACACCTTC.

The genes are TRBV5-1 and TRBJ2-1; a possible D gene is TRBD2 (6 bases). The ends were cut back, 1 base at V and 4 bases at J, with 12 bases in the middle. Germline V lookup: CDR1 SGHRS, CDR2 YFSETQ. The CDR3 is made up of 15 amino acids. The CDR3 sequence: CASSLSAGAYNEQFF. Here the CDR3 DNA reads TGCGCCAGCAGCTTGTCAGCGGGTGCGTACAATGAGCAGTTCTTC.

CDR3 protein: CASSLTGLVYEQYF. CDR3 bases: TGTGCCAGCAGCTTAACGGGACTAGTTTACGAGCAGTACTTC. The chain recombines TRBV7-9 with TRBJ2-7, with 8 bases lining up with TRBD2. Per the germline V gene, CDR1 is SEHNR and CDR2 is FQNEAQ (reference sequence). J lost 4 bases, V lost 2 bases, and 4 bases had no gene match. CDR3 length equals 14 residues.

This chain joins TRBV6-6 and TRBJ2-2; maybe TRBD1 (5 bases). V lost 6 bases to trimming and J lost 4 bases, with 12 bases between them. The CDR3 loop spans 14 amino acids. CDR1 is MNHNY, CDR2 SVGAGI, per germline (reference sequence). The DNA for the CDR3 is TGTGCCAGCAGCCAGACAGTGGGCACCGGGGAGCTGTTTTTT. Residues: CASSQTVGTGELFF.

The CDR3 DNA follows: TGTGCCAGCAGTGGAATTGGGACGGCGGCTAACTATGGCTACACCTTC. Its translation is CASSGIGTAANYGYTF. This chain links TRBV6-1 with TRBJ1-2, with D possibly being TRBD1 (5 bases). V was clipped by 4 bases and J by 0 bases, with 15 bases between them. CDR3 length equals 16 residues. From germline, CDR1 is MNHNS and CDR2 SASEGT.